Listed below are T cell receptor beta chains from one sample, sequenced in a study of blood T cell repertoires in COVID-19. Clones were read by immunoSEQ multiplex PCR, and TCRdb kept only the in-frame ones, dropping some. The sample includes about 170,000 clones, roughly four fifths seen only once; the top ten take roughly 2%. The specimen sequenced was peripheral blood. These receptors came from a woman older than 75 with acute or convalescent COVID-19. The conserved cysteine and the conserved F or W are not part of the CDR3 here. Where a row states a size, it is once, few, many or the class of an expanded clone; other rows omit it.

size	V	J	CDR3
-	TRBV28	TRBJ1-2	ASSTQGFRGYT
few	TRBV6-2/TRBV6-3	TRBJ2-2	ASSYAGTGAYTGELF
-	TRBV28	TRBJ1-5	ASSIHGTGYQPQH
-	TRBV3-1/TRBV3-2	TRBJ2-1	ASRPSKLIAGGGGYNEQF
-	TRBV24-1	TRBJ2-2	ATSEGGQMMNTGELF
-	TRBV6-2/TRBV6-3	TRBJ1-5	ASSSGGAQPQH
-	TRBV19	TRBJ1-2	ASREGQYYGYT
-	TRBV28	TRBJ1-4	ASSRSGGGEKLF
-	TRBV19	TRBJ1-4	ASLRPRDEKLF
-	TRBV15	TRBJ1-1	ATSRAGGGVPISSQNTEAF
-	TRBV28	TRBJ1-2	ASSLSGQPHYT
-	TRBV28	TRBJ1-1	ASTQAGARVTAF
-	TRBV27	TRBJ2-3	ASSLGTSGGHATDTQY
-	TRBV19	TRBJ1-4	ASSTQTDPNEKLF
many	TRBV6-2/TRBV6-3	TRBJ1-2	ASSYAMAIGGYGYT
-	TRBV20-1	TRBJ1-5	SASDDTYSNQPQH
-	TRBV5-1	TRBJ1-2	ASSPGTPRNYGYT
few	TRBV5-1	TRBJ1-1	ASSLPGDSKNTEAF
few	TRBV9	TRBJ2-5	ASSVDSETQY
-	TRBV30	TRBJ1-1	AWDIRGDTEAF
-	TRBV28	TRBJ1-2	ASSLRTGSYGYT
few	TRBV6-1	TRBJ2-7	ASSEGGLEWYEQY
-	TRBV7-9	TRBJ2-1	ASSSGHFGEQF
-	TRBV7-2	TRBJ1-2	ASSLATGPRTYGYT
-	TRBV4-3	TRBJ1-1	ASSQDGNTEAF
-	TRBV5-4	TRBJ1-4	ASSSSPFNEKLF
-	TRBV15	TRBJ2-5	ATSGGIAGGKETQY
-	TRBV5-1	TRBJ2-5	ASSLAGETQY
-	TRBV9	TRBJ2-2	ASSGTEIYTGELF
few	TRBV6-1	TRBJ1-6	ASSEQRGPPLH
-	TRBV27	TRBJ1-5	ASSPFAIDTLNQPQH
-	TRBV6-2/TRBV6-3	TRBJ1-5	ASSYSGLSSTAEPQH
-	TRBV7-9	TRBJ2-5	ASSSGQGGRMYQETQY
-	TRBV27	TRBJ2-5	ASSSYGETQY